A single sample is the source of the 10 T cell receptor beta chains below, sequenced in a study of shared clonotypes between healthy human individuals. TCRdb keeps only in-frame clones here, not all; method: immunoSEQ multiplex PCR. The sample consists of a few hundred thousand clones, roughly 84% of them appearing once. What was sequenced was memory CD8+ T cells sorted from blood. Specified subset: CD45RO+ cells pooled with CCR7-negative TemRA cells. The origin of the receptors is a man aged 18 to 30 in good health.

The chain combines TRBV28 with TRBJ2-7, with TRBD1 matching 7 bases. Germline CDR1 and CDR2: MDHEN and SYDVKM. CDR3 size: 11 residues. The J segment lost 7 bases and the V segment lost 3 bases, leaving 0 bases of the junction unmatched. The CDR3: CASSLGQEQYF. The CDR3 region has the DNA TGTGCCAGCAGTTTGGGACAGGAGCAGTACTTC.

The chain links TRBV27 to TRBJ2-7, with D possibly TRBD1 on 6 matching bases. V was shortened by 4 bases and J by 4 bases, with 14 bases between the two germline ends. CDR3 length: 14 amino acids. The germline V gene has CDR1 MNHEY and CDR2 SMNVEV (reference sequence). CDR3 DNA sequence: TGTGCCAGCAGTTCCATCGGGACAATGTACGAGCAGTACTTC. As protein: CASSSIGTMYEQYF.

V usage is TRBV7-2 and J usage is TRBJ1-6, with D perhaps TRBD1 (5 bases). Germline assignment: CDR1 SGHTA and CDR2 FQGNSA. The CDR3 runs 14 residues. V was pared by 5 bases and J by 4 bases, with 9 bases between. The CDR3 is CASSETVYNSPLHF. CDR3 in DNA: TGTGCCAGCAGCGAGACAGTTTATAATTCACCCCTCCACTTT. The variable domain in full, with the rest retrieved from reference TRBV7-2 and TRBJ1-6, is GAGVSQSPSNKVTEKGKDVELRCDPISGHTALYWYRQSLGQGLEFLIYFQGNSAPDKSGLPSDRFSAERTGGSVSTLTIQRTQQEDSAVYLCASSETVYNSPLHFGNGTRLTVT.

V and J are TRBV27 and TRBJ1-2; the D gene is possibly TRBD1 (6 bases). This CDR3 has 15 residues. The germline gives CDR1 MNHEY, CDR2 SMNVEV (reference sequence). Trimming shortened V by 4 bases and J by 0 bases, and 12 bases separated the two germline ends. CDR3 nucleotides: TGTGCCAGCAGTTCAGCAGGGGTAGCTAACTATGGCTACACCTTC. It yields the protein CASSSAGVANYGYTF.

The chain carries TRBV4-1 and TRBJ2-1; TRBD2 agrees at 9 bases. J lost 5 bases, V lost 3 bases, and 8 bases had no gene match. This CDR3 has 16 amino acids. From germline, CDR1 is MGHRA and CDR2 YSYEKL. This chain's CDR3 is CASSHLKRGAHNEQFF. In DNA form, the CDR3 reads TGCGCCAGCAGCCACCTTAAGCGGGGGGCACACAATGAGCAGTTCTTC.

The rearrangement links TRBV5-1 to TRBJ2-7; no clear D. CDR1 and CDR2 from the germline V gene are SGHRS and YFSETQ. The V and J ends lost 0 bases and 3 bases respectively, with 1 base between them. The length of the CDR3 is 11 residues. Here the CDR3 reads CASSLDYEQYF. CDR3 DNA sequence: TGCGCCAGCAGCTTGGACTACGAGCAGTACTTC.

The V gene is TRBV21-1, the J gene TRBJ1-2; whether TRBD1, the table's D call, matches the DNA was not checked. TRBV21-1 corresponds to a pseudogene. The CDR3 extends over 16 amino acids. The DNA for the CDR3 is TGTGCCAGCAGCAAGGGACAGGGGCACGGCGACCATGGCTACACCTTC. Translation: CASSKGQGHGDHGYTF.

The chain joins TRBV6-1 to TRBJ2-1; possibly TRBD1 for D (6 bases). The V gene lost 1 base and the J gene lost 7 bases, with 14 bases spanning the gap. The germline V gene encodes CDR1 MNHNS and CDR2 SASEGT. The CDR3 is 15 residues long. This CDR3 is CASSEETGVWNEQFF. The CDR3 bases are TGTGCCAGCAGTGAAGAGACAGGCGTTTGGAATGAGCAGTTCTTC.

The rearrangement joins TRBV6-5 to TRBJ2-7, with unresolved D. V dropped 0 bases and J dropped 4 bases, with 13 bases sitting between them. This CDR3 has 15 amino acids. CDR1 and CDR2 from the germline V gene are MNHEY and SVGAGI. The CDR3 DNA reads TGTGCCAGCAGTTACTCGGCGCCTTCGGAATACGAGCAGTACTTC. Protein: CASSYSAPSEYEQYF.

The V and J genes are TRBV28 and TRBJ1-1, with 8 bases aligning to TRBD1. CDR1 MDHEN and CDR2 SYDVKM come from the germline V gene. Losses at the gene ends were 5 bases for V and 4 bases for J; bases not matched to a gene: 9. CDR3 length: 15 residues. The CDR3 DNA sequence: TGTGCCAGCAGTCTTGGACAGGGCTATCGCACTGAAGCTTTCTTT. This translates into CASSLGQGYRTEAFF.